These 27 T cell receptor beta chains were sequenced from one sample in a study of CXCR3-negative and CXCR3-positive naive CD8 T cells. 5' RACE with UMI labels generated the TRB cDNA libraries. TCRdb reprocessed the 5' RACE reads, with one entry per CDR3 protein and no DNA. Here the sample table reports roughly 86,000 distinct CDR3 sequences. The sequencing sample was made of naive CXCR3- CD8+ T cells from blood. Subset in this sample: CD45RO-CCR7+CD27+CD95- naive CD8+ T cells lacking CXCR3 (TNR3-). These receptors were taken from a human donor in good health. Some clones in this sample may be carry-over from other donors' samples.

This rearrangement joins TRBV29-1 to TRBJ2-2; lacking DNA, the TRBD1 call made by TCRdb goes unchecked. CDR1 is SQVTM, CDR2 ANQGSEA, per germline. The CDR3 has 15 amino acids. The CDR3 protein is CSVEVPGFQGGELFF.

The CDR3 loop reads CAWSGQSLYGYTF. The chain couples TRBV30 to TRBJ1-2. Per germline, CDR1 GTSNPN and CDR2 SVGIG (reference sequence). The CDR3 consists of 13 residues.

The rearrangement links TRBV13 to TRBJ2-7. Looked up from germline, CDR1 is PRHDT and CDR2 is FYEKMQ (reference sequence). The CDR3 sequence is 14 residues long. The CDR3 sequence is CASSFGTEDYEQYF.

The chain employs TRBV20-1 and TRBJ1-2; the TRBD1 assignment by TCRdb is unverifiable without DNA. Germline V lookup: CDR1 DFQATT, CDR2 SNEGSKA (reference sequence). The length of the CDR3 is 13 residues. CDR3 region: CSIRDRTNYGYTF.

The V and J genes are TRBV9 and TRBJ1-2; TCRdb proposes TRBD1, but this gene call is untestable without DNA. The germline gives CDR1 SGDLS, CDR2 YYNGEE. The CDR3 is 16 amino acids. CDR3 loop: CASSVEVNRGEHGYTF.

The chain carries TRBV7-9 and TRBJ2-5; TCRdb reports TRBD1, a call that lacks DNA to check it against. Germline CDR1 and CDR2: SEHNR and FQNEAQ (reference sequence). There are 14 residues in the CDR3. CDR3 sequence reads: CASSSEDNQETQYF.

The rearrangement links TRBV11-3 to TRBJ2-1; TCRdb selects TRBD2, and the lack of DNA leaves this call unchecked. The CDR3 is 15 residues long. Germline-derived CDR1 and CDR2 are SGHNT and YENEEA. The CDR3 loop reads CASSFGGSGYNEQFF.

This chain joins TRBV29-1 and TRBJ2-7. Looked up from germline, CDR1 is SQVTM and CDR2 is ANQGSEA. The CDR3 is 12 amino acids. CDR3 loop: CSVEGEGEEQYF.

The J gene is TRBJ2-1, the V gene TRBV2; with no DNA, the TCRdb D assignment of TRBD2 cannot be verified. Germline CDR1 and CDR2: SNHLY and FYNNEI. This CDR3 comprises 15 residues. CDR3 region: CASSLTSGSLNEQFF.

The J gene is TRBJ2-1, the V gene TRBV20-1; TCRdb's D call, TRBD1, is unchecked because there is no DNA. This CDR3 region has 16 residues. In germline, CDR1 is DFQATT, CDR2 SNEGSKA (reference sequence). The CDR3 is CSARDPQGVSYNEQFF.

CDR3 sequence: CAISESVYEQYF. The chain uses TRBV10-3 and TRBJ2-7. Germline CDR1 is ENHRY and CDR2 is SYGVKD. The CDR3 spans 12 residues.

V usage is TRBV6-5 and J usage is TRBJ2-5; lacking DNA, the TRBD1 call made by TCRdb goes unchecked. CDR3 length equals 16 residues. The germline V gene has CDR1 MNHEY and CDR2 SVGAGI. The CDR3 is CASSLLGARGFETQYF.

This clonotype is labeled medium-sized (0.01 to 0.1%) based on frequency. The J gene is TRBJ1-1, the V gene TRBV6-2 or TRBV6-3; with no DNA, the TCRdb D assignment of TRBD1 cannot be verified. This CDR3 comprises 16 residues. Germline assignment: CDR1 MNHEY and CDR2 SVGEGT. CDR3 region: CASSYALSRGDTEAFF.

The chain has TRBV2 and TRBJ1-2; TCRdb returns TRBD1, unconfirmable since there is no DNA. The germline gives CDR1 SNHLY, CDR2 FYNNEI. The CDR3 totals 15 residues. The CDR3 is CASSFGTDFNYGYTF.

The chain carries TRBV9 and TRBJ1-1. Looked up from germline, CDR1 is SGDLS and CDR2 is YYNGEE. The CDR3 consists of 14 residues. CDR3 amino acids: CASSVADMNTEAFF.

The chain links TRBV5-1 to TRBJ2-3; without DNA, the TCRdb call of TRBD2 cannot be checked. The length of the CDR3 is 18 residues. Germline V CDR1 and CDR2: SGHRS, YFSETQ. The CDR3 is CASSLVEVGLDGADTQYF.

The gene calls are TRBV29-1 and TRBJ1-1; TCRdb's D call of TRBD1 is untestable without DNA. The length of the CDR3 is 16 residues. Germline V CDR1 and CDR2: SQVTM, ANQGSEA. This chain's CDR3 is CSAEAGTGFWNTEAFF.

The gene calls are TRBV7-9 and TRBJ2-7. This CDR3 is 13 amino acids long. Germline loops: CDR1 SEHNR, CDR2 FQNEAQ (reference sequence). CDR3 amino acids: CASSPPMLYEQYF.

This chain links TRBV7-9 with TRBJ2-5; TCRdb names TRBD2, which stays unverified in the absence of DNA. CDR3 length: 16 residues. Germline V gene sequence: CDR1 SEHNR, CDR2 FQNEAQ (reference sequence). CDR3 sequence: CASSLTSGGLQETQYF.

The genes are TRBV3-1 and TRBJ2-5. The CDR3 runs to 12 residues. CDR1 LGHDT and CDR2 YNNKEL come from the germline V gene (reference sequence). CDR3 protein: CASSQEAETQYF.

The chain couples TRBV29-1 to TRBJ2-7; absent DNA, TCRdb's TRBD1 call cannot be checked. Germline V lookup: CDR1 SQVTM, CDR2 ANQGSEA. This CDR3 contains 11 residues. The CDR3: CSAISRDEQYF.

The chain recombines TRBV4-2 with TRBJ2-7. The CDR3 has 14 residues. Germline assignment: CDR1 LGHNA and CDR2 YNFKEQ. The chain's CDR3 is CASSQDRGGYEQYF.

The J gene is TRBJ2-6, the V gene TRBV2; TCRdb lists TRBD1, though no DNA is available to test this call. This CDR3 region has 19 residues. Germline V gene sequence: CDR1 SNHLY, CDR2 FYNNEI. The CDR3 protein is CASKTEGTPTTSGANVLTF.

The CDR3 protein is CASSLGQGFITEAFF. The chain joins TRBV5-1 to TRBJ1-1; no DNA is available, so the TRBD1 call from TCRdb remains unchecked. This CDR3 region has 15 residues. Germline CDR1 and CDR2: SGHRS and YFSETQ.

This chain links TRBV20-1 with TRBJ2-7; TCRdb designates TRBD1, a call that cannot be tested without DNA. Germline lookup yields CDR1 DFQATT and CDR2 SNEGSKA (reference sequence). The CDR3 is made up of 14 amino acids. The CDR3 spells CSARRTEDTYEQYF.

CDR3 in amino acids: CSVEVTGLAGYNEQFF. This sequence joins TRBV29-1 and TRBJ2-1; the D call of TRBD2 rests on TCRdb alone, since no DNA is present to check it. Germline-derived CDR1 and CDR2 are SQVTM and ANQGSEA. The CDR3 runs 16 residues.

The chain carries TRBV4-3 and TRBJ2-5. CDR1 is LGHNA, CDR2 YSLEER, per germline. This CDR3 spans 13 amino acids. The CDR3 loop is CASSQEGWETQYF.